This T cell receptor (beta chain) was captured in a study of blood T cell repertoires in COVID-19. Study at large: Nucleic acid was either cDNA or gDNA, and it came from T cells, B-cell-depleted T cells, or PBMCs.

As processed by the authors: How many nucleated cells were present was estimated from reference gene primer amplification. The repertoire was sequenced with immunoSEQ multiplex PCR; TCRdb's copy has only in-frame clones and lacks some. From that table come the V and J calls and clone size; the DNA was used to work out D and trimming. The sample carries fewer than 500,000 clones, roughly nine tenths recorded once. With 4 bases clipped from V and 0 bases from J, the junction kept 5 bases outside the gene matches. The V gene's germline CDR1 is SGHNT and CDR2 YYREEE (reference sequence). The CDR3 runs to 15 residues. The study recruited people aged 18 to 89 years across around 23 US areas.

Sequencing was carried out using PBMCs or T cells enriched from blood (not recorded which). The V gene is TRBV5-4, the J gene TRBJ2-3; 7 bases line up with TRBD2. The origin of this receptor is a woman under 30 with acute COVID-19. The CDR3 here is CASSPGRQSTDTQYF. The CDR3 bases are TGTGCCAGCAGCCCCGGGAGGCAGAGCACAGATACGCAGTATTTT.